These 8 T cell receptor beta chains were sequenced from one sample in a study of patients and donors after allogeneic stem cell transplantation. One entry per CDR3 protein results from TCRdb running MiXCR on the RT-PCR reads. The table lists over 150,000 distinct CDR3 sequences, about 29% of them singletons, with less than 3.5% in the top ten. The source material was blood, either unsorted or a sorted T cell fraction (not recorded which). These receptor sequences come from a human donor who was either an allogeneic HSCT recipient or a stem cell or donor lymphocyte infusion donor (not recorded which). It is not recorded whose cells these are; they may come from a transplant donor.

In its sample, this clonotype was seen a few times. This chain links TRBV21-1 with TRBJ1-5; the table names TRBD1, a call not compared with the DNA. TRBV21-1 is a listed pseudogene. The CDR3 contains 15 residues. CDR3 DNA: TGTGCCAGCAGCAGGGGCCTGCTCCAGGATCAGCCCCAGCATTTT. Its translation is CASSRGLLQDQPQHF.

This clonotype was seen a handful of times. The rearrangement uses TRBV7-2 and TRBJ1-6; D is uncertain. Trimming stripped 5 bases from V and 6 bases from J, with 17 bases between. The CDR3 runs to 16 residues. The germline V gene has CDR1 SGHTA and CDR2 FQGNSA. The CDR3 DNA reads TGTGCCAGCAGCGTCACTGGTACGCAGGCTAATTCACCCCTCCACTTT. It encodes CASSVTGTQANSPLHF.

This clonotype was seen once. CDR3 bases: TGTGCCAGCAGTTCCTTTCGCTACCCCGGACTAGCGGGAGCTAAAGAGCAGTACTTC. Translation: CASSSFRYPGLAGAKEQYF. The chain is built from TRBV12-3 or TRBV12-4 and TRBJ2-7, with 13 nucleotides matching TRBD2. The CDR3 extends over 19 amino acids. V shed 4 bases and J 7 bases; nucleotides not matched to a gene: 19.

This clonotype was found many times. The chain carries TRBV12-3 or TRBV12-4 and TRBJ1-1; no clear D gene. This CDR3 is 13 amino acids long. The V end was cut by 5 bases, the J end by 3 bases, with 10 bases between. CDR3 in amino acids: CASSPGEHTEAFF. The CDR3 DNA reads as TGTGCCAGCAGTCCTGGGGAACACACTGAAGCTTTCTTT.

This clonotype was observed a few times. The chain is built from TRBV12-3 or TRBV12-4 and TRBJ2-7; tentatively, D is TRBD1 (6 bases). The CDR3 consists of 12 residues. V shed 3 bases and J shed 6 bases, with 9 bases lying between them. The CDR3 loop is CASSFWGPEQYF. The CDR3 DNA is TGTGCCAGCAGTTTCTGGGGGCCCGAGCAGTACTTC.

V is TRBV20-1 and J is TRBJ2-7; 10 positions agree with TRBD2. Germline-derived CDR1 and CDR2 are DFQATT and SNEGSKA (reference sequence). The CDR3 is 15 residues long. V lost 5 bases and J lost 1; bases outside the gene matches: 8. CDR3 amino acids: CSAPPASGSSYEQYF. DNA of the CDR3: TGCAGTGCTCCCCCGGCTAGCGGGAGTTCCTACGAGCAGTACTTC.

The gene calls are TRBV11-3 and TRBJ1-1, with TRBD1 matching over 11 bases. The CDR3 loop spans 15 amino acids. With 5 bases clipped from V and 3 bases from J, the junction kept 5 bases outside the gene matches. Germline-derived CDR1 and CDR2 are SGHNT and YENEEA. As DNA, the CDR3 is TGTGCCAGCAGCCCCGGGACAGGGGGTGACACTGAAGCTTTCTTT. This encodes CASSPGTGGDTEAFF.

This clonotype was seen a few times. V usage is TRBV4-2 and J usage is TRBJ1-4, with no clear D. The CDR3 is 14 residues long. Germline lookup yields CDR1 LGHNA and CDR2 YNFKEQ. Trimming removed 7 bases at V and 3 bases at J, with 12 bases between. The CDR3 loop reads CASKSDPSNEKLFF. CDR3 bases: TGTGCCAGCAAGAGCGACCCCTCTAATGAAAAACTGTTTTTT.